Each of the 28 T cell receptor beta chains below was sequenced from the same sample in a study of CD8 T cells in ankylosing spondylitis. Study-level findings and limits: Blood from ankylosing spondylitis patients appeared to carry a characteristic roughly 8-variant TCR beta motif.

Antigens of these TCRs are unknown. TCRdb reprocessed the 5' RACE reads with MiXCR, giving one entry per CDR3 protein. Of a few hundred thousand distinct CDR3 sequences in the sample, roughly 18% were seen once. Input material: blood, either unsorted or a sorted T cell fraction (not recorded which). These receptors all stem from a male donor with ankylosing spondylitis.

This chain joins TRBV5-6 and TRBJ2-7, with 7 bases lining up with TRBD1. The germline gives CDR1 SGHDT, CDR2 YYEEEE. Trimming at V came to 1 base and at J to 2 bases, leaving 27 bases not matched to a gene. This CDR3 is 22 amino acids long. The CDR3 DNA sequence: TGTGCCAGCAGCTTGACCGCTCTGACAGGGACGACGGCCTTGGAGAGCCCCTACGAGCAGTACTTC. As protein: CASSLTALTGTTALESPYEQYF.

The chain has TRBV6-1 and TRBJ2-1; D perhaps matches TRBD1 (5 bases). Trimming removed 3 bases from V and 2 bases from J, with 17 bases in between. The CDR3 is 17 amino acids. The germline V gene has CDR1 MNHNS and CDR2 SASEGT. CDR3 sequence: CASSDGETALTYNEQFF. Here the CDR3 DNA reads TGTGCCAGCAGTGACGGCGAGACAGCTCTGACCTACAATGAGCAGTTCTTC.

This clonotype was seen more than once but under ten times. CDR3 sequence reads: CASSSGEVLSSYNEQFF. As DNA, the CDR3 is TGTGCCAGCAGCTCCGGTGAGGTCCTGAGCTCCTACAATGAGCAGTTCTTC. The J gene is TRBJ2-1, the V gene TRBV12-3 or TRBV12-4; D gene unclear. The CDR3 totals 17 residues. V gave up 6 bases and J gave up 0 bases, with 18 bases separating them.

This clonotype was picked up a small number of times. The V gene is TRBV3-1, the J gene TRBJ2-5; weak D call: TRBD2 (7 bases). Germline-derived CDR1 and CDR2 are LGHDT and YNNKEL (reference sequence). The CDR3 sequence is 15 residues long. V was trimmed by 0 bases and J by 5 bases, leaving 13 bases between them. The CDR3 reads CASSQDRGARETQYF. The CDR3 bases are TGTGCCAGCAGCCAAGATCGGGGGGCGAGGGAGACCCAGTACTTC.

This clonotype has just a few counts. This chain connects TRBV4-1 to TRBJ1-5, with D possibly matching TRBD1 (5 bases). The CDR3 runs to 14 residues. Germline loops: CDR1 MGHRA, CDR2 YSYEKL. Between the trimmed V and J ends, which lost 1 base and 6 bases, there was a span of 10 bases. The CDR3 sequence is CASSQAGSAQPQHF. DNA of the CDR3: TGCGCCAGCAGCCAAGCAGGGAGCGCTCAGCCCCAGCATTTT.

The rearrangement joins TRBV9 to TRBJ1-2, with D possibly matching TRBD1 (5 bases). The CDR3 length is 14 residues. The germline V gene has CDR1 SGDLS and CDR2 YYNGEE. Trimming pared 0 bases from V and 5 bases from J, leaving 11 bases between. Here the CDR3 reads CASSVAGTSYGYTF. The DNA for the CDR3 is TGTGCCAGCAGCGTAGCCGGGACTTCATATGGCTACACCTTC. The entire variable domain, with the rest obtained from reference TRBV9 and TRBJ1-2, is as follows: DSGVTQTPKHLITATGQRVTLRCSPRSGDLSVYWYQQSLDQGLQFLIQYYNGEERAKGNILERFSAQQFPDLHSELNLSSLELGDSALYFCASSVAGTSYGYTFGSGTRLTVV.

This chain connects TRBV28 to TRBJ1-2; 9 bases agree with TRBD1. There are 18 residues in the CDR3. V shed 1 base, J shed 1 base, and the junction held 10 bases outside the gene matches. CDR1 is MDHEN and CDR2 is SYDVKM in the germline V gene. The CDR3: CASSLFSYRQGGNYGYTF. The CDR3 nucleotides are TGTGCCAGCAGTTTATTCTCGTATAGACAGGGGGGTAACTATGGCTACACCTTC.

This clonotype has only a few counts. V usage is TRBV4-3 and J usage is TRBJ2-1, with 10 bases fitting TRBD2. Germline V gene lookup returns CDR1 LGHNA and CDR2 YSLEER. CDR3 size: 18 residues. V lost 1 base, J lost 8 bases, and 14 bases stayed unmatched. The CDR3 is CASSQVSLAGDDRDEQFF. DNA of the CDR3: TGCGCCAGCAGCCAAGTTAGTCTAGCGGGAGACGATAGGGATGAGCAGTTCTTC.

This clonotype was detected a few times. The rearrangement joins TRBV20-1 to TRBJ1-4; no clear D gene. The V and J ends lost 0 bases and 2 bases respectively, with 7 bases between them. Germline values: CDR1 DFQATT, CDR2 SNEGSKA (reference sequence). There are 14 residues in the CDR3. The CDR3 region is CSARDLGTNEKLFF. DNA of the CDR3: TGCAGTGCTAGAGACCTCGGCACTAATGAAAAACTGTTTTTT.

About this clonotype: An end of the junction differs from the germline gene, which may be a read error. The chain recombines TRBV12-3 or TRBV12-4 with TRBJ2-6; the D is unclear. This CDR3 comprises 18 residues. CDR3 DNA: TGTGCCCGCAGGTCAAACCCGGCAGATCTGTCTGGGGCCAACGTCCTGACTTTC. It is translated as CARRSNPADLSGANVLTF.

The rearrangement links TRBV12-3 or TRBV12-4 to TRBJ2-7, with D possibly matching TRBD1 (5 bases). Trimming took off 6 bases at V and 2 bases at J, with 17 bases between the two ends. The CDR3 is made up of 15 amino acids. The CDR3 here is CASSPTGVGPYEQYF. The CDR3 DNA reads TGTGCCAGCAGCCCCACAGGCGTCGGACCCTACGAGCAGTACTTC.

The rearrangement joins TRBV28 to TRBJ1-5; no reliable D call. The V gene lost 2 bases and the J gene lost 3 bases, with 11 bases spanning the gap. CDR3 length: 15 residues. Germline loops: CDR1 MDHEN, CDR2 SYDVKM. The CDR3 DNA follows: TGTGCCAGCAGTTTAAAAACCGGCACCAATCAGCCCCAGCATTTT. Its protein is CASSLKTGTNQPQHF.

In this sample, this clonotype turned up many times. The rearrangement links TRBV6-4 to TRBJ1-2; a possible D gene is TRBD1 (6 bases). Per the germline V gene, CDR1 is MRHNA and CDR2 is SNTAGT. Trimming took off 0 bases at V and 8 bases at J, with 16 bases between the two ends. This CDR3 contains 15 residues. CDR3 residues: CASSDSGDKPTGYTF. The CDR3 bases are TGTGCCAGCAGTGACTCTGGGGACAAACCCACGGGCTACACCTTC.

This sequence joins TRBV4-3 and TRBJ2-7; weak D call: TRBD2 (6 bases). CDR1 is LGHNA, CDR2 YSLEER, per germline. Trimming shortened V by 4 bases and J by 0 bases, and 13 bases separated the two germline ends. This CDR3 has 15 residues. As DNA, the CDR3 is TGCGCCAGCAGCCTTGGGACTCGCATCTCCTACGAGCAGTACTTC. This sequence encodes CASSLGTRISYEQYF.

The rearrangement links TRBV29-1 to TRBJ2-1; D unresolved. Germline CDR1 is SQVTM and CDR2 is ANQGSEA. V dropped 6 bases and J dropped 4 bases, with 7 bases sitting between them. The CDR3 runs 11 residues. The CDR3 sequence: CSVADYNEQFF. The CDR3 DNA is TGCAGCGTCGCAGATTACAATGAGCAGTTCTTC.

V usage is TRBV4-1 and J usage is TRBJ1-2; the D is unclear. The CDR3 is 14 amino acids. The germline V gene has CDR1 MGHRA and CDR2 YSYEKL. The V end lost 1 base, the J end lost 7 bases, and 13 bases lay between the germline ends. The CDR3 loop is CASSQGGILGGYTF. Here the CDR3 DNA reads TGCGCCAGCAGCCAAGGAGGGATACTTGGTGGCTACACCTTC.

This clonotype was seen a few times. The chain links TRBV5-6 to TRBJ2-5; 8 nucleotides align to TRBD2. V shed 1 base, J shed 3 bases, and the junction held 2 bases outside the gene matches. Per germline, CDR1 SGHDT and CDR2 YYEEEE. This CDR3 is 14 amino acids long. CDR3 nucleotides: TGTGCCAGCAGCTTGACTAGCGGAAAAGAGACCCAGTACTTC. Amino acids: CASSLTSGKETQYF. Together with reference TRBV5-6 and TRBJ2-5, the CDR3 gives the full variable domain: DAGVTQSPTHLIKTRGQQVTLRCSPKSGHDTVSWYQQALGQGPQFIFQYYEEEERQRGNFPDRFSGHQFPNYSSELNVNALLLGDSALYLCASSLTSGKETQYFGPGTRLLVL.

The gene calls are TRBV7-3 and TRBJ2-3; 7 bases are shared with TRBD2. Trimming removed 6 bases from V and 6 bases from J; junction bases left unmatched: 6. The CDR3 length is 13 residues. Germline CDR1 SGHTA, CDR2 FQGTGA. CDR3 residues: CASRPTSQDTQYF. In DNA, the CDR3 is TGTGCCAGCAGACCGACTAGCCAGGATACGCAGTATTTT.

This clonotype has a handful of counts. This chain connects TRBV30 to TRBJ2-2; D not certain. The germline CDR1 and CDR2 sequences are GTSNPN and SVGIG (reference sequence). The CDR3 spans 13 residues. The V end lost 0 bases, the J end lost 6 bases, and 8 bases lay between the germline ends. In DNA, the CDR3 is TGTGCCTGGAGTGTACAGATGTCCGGGGAGCTGTTTTTT. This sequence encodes CAWSVQMSGELFF.

The CDR3 DNA reads TGTGCCAGCAGGACCTCGGGCCCAACCTACGAGCAGTACTTC. It is translated as CASRTSGPTYEQYF. The chain joins TRBV27 to TRBJ2-7; D gene uncertain. The V and J ends lost 6 bases and 2 bases respectively, with 14 bases between them. CDR3 length equals 14 residues. In germline, CDR1 is MNHEY, CDR2 SMNVEV (reference sequence).

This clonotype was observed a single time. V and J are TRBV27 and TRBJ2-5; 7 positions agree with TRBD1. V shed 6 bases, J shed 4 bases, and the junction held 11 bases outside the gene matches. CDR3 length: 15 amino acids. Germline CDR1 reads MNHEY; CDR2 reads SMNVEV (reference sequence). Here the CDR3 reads CASRGTEKWAETQYF. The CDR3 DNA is TGTGCCAGCAGGGGGACAGAGAAATGGGCAGAGACCCAGTACTTC.

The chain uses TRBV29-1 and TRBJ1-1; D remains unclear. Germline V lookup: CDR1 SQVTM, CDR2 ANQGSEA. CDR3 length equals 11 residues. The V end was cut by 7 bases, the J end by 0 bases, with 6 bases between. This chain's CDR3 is CSGLMNTEAFF. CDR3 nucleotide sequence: TGCAGCGGTCTAATGAACACTGAAGCTTTCTTT.

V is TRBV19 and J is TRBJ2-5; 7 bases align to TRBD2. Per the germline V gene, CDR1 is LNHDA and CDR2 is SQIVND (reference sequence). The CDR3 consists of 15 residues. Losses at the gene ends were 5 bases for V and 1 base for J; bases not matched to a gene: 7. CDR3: CASSPPPGGQETQYF. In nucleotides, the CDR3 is TGTGCCAGTAGTCCCCCTCCGGGAGGCCAAGAGACCCAGTACTTC. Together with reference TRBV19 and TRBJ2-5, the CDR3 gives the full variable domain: DGGITQSPKYLFRKEGQNVTLSCEQNLNHDAMYWYRQDPGQGLRLIYYSQIVNDFQKGDIAEGYSVSREKKESFPLTVTSAQKNPTAFYLCASSPPPGGQETQYFGPGTRLLVL.

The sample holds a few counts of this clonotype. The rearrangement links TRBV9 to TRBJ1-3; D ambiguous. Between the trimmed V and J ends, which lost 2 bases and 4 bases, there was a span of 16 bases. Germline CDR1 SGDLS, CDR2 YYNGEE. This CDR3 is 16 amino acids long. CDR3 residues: CASSVTYHGAGNTIYF. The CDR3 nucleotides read TGTGCCAGCAGCGTCACCTACCACGGAGCAGGAAACACCATATATTTT.

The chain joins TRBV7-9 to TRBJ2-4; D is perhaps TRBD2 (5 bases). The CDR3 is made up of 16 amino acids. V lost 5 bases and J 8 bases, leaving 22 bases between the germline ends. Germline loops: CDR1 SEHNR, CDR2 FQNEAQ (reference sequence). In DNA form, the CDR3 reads TGTGCCAGCAGCACCTCCCCGGCTCCCGGCGGGTACATTCAGTACTTC. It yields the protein CASSTSPAPGGYIQYF.

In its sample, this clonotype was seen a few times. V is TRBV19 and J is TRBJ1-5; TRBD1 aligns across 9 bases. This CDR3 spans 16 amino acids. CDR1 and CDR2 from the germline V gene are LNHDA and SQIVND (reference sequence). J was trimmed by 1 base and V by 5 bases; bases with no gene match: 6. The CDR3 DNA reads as TGTGCCAGTAGTCCAGGGACAGGGATGAGCAATCAGCCCCAGCATTTT. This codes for CASSPGTGMSNQPQHF.

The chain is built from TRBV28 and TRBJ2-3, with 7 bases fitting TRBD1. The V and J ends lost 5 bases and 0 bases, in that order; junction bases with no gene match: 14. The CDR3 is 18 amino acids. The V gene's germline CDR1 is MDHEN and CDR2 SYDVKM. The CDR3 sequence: CASSPFASGTASTDTQYF. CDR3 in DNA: TGTGCCAGCAGTCCTTTTGCCTCCGGGACAGCTAGCACAGATACGCAGTATTTT.

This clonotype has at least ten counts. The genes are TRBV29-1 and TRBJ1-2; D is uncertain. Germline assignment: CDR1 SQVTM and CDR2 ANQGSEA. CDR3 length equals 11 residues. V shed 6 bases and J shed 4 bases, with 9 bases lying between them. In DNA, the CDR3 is TGCAGCGTGATCAATAGCTATGGCTACACCTTC. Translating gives CSVINSYGYTF.